The 2 T cell receptor beta chains given below trace back to one sample, sequenced in a study of blood T cell repertoires in COVID-19. Libraries were prepared by immunoSEQ multiplex PCR; TCRdb keeps only in-frame clonotypes and omits some of them. The data show 70,000 or so clones, approximately 79% seen once. The source material was peripheral blood. The receptors shown here come from a man between 60 and 75 years old with acute or convalescent COVID-19.

The rearrangement joins TRBV29-1 to TRBJ1-1, with D unclear. The CDR3 covers 12 residues. Germline V gene lookup returns CDR1 SQVTM and CDR2 ANQGSEA. V lost 2 bases, J lost 1 base, and 5 bases lay in between. The CDR3 sequence is CSVELWNTEAFF. Written as DNA, the CDR3 is TGCAGCGTTGAACTGTGGAACACTGAAGCTTTCTTT.

V gene TRBV7-2 combines with J gene TRBJ2-7, with no clear D. There are 15 residues in the CDR3. Germline V gene lookup returns CDR1 SGHTA and CDR2 FQGNSA. Trimming removed 1 base at V and 0 bases at J, with 10 bases between. The CDR3 sequence is CASSLESQYSYEQYF. In DNA, the CDR3 is TGTGCCAGCAGCTTAGAGTCCCAGTACTCCTACGAGCAGTACTTC.